One sample yielded the 23 T cell receptor beta chains listed below, sequenced in a study of blood T cell repertoires in COVID-19. Sequencing was performed with immunoSEQ multiplex PCR; in TCRdb, only in-frame clones are kept and a portion is missing. The data show fewer than 150,000 clones, around 85% seen once. The sequencing sample was made of peripheral blood. The source is a man aged 50 or older with acute or convalescent COVID-19.

This chain links TRBV28 with TRBJ1-2, with D hard to call. The ends were cut back, 4 bases at V and 2 bases at J, with 14 bases in the middle. CDR3 size: 15 residues. Germline loops: CDR1 MDHEN, CDR2 SYDVKM. CDR3 residues: CASSSFRRVNYGYTF. The CDR3 DNA reads as TGTGCCAGCAGTTCCTTTAGGAGGGTCAACTATGGCTACACCTTC.

The chain has TRBV3-1 (or the pseudogene TRBV3-2) and TRBJ2-1; 12 bases are a match to TRBD2. The CDR3 is made up of 21 amino acids. J gave up 0 bases and V 4 bases, and 16 bases lay outside the gene matches. Germline CDR1 and CDR2: LGHDT and YNNKEL (reference sequence). The chain's CDR3 is CASSPGGAPPSGGASYNEQFF. The CDR3 bases are TGTGCCAGCAGCCCTGGAGGGGCACCGCCTAGCGGGGGGGCCTCCTACAATGAGCAGTTCTTC.

To note about this clone: One end of the junction varies from germline; a read error may be responsible. The genes are TRBV4-1 and TRBJ2-7; perhaps TRBD2 as D (5 bases). Per germline, CDR1 MGHRA and CDR2 YSYEKL. This CDR3 has 13 amino acids. The CDR3 DNA follows: TGCGCCAGCAGCCAAGAGAGGAAGCGGTCCCAGAACTTC. This codes for CASSQERKRSQNF.

The chain has TRBV11-2 and TRBJ1-2, with TRBD1 as a possible D gene (6 bases). Germline V gene lookup returns CDR1 SGHAT and CDR2 FQNNGV. The V end was cut by 5 bases, the J end by 2 bases, with 15 bases between. This CDR3 is 15 amino acids long. This CDR3 reads CASSPLQGSNYGYTF. CDR3 nucleotides: TGTGCCAGCAGCCCCCTTCAGGGGTCGAACTATGGCTACACCTTC.

The genes are TRBV7-9 and TRBJ2-2, with D possibly being TRBD2 (6 bases). This CDR3 region has 14 residues. Looked up from germline, CDR1 is SEHNR and CDR2 is FQNEAQ (reference sequence). The V and J ends lost 5 bases and 4 bases respectively, with 11 bases between them. DNA for the CDR3: TGTGCCAGCAGCCCGGGACTCGCCACCGGGGAGCTGTTTTTT. It yields the protein CASSPGLATGELFF.

CDR3 nucleotides: TGCGCCAGCAGCTCCTCAACCGGGGGTTTTCGCCCCTACAATGAGCAGTTCTTC. It codes for CASSSSTGGFRPYNEQFF. V is TRBV5-1 and J is TRBJ2-1, with D possibly being TRBD2 (6 bases). CDR1 is SGHRS, CDR2 YFSETQ, per germline. The CDR3 spans 18 residues. V dropped 3 bases and J dropped 2 bases, with 21 bases sitting between them.

The genes are TRBV27 and TRBJ2-5, with 7 nucleotides matching TRBD2. Germline V gene lookup returns CDR1 MNHEY and CDR2 SMNVEV (reference sequence). CDR3 length: 15 amino acids. V was clipped by 5 bases and J by 6 bases; unmatched bases: 12. CDR3 sequence (DNA): TGTGCCAGCAGTCTAAGAGGGGAGGGTAGAAAGACCCAGTACTTC. Translated, it gives CASSLRGEGRKTQYF.

This clone is a singleton in its sample. The genes are TRBV12-1 and TRBJ2-1; TRBD1, the table's D call, lacks a check against the DNA. TRBV12-1 is reported as a pseudogene. This CDR3 comprises 12 residues. CDR3 sequence (DNA): TGTGCCAGCAGCCGAAGCGGACAGGTTAAGTTCTTC. Translating gives CASSRSGQVKFF.

V gene TRBV4-2 combines with J gene TRBJ2-5; the D is unclear. The CDR3 is made up of 11 amino acids. Germline CDR1 reads LGHNA; CDR2 reads YNFKEQ. Trimming removed 1 base from V and 5 bases from J, with 2 bases in between. CDR3 sequence: CASSQAETQYF. The CDR3 DNA is TGTGCCAGCAGCCAAGCGGAGACCCAGTACTTC.

This chain links TRBV7-9 with TRBJ2-1; D gene ambiguous. V was trimmed by 5 bases and J by 3 bases, leaving 8 bases between them. CDR1 SEHNR and CDR2 FQNEAQ come from the germline V gene (reference sequence). This CDR3 has 13 residues. The CDR3 sequence: CASSQDNYNEQFF. The CDR3 nucleotides read TGTGCCAGCAGCCAAGACAACTACAATGAGCAGTTCTTC.

The gene calls are TRBV11-2 and TRBJ2-1; D may be TRBD2 (5 bases). CDR3 length equals 17 residues. The germline V gene encodes CDR1 SGHAT and CDR2 FQNNGV. Trimming pared 6 bases from V and 1 base from J, leaving 19 bases between. CDR3 nucleotides: TGTGCCAGCAGAACACTAGACCCTCAACGTTCCTACAATGAGCAGTTCTTC. This encodes CASRTLDPQRSYNEQFF.

The V call is TRBV5-1, the J call TRBJ2-4; tentative D call: TRBD2 (5 bases). Germline CDR1 SGHRS, CDR2 YFSETQ. V lost 2 bases and J 0 bases, leaving 9 bases between the germline ends. This CDR3 has 15 amino acids. Written as DNA, the CDR3 is TGCGCCAGCAGCTTCGGGGATCTAGCCAAAAACATTCAGTACTTC. It codes for CASSFGDLAKNIQYF.

Only a few counts were recorded for this clone. The J gene is TRBJ1-6, the V gene TRBV11-1; D gene unclear. The germline V gene has CDR1 SGHAT and CDR2 FQDESV (reference sequence). V was pared by 5 bases and J by 5 bases, with 10 bases between. This CDR3 spans 14 amino acids. CDR3 in amino acids: CASSRRGNNSPLHF. The DNA of the CDR3 is TGTGCCAGCAGCCGTCGGGGAAATAATTCACCCCTCCACTTT. Filled out from reference TRBV11-1 and TRBJ1-6, the complete variable domain reads EAEVAQSPRYKITEKSQAVAFWCDPISGHATLYWYRQILGQGPELLVQFQDESVVDDSQLPKDRFSAERLKGVDSTLKIQPAELGDSAMYLCASSRRGNNSPLHFGNGTRLTVT.

This chain links TRBV7-3 with TRBJ2-3; possibly TRBD1 for D (6 bases). The CDR3 extends over 16 amino acids. Trimming left V 5 bases short and J 0 bases short, with 15 bases between. Per the germline V gene, CDR1 is SGHTA and CDR2 is FQGTGA. The CDR3 protein is CASSPWGRASTDTQYF. The CDR3 DNA sequence: TGTGCCAGCAGCCCTTGGGGGCGGGCTAGCACAGATACGCAGTATTTT. Using reference TRBV7-3 and TRBJ2-3 for the parts outside the CDR3, the full variable domain is GAGVSQTPSNKVTEKGKYVELRCDPISGHTALYWYRQSLGQGPEFLIYFQGTGAADDSGLPNDRFFAVRPEGSVSTLKIQRTERGDSAVYLCASSPWGRASTDTQYFGPGTRLTVL.

This chain joins TRBV7-9 and TRBJ1-5; no reliable D call. Trimming took 1 base from V and 2 from J, leaving 9 bases between them. The germline V gene encodes CDR1 SEHNR and CDR2 FQNEAQ (reference sequence). This CDR3 is built from 15 residues. The chain's CDR3 is CASSLGQKRNQPQHF. The CDR3 DNA reads as TGTGCCAGCAGCTTAGGCCAAAAGCGCAATCAGCCCCAGCATTTT. Supplemented by reference TRBV7-9 and TRBJ1-5, the full variable domain reads DTGVSQNPRHKITKRGQNVTFRCDPISEHNRLYWYRQTLGQGPEFLTYFQNEAQLEKSRLLSDRFSAERPKGSFSTLEIQRTEQGDSAMYLCASSLGQKRNQPQHFGDGTRLSIL.

V is TRBV3-1 (or the pseudogene TRBV3-2) and J is TRBJ1-5, with D possibly being TRBD1 (6 bases). There are 15 residues in the CDR3. Trimming removed 1 base from V and 0 bases from J, with 7 bases in between. The V gene's germline CDR1 is LGHDT and CDR2 YNNKEL (reference sequence). The CDR3 DNA is TGTGCCAGCAGCCAAGGACAGGATAGCAATCAGCCCCAGCATTTT. It is translated as CASSQGQDSNQPQHF.

This clone turned up a few times. This chain joins TRBV7-9 and TRBJ2-5, with 12 bases that match TRBD2. Germline assignment: CDR1 SEHNR and CDR2 FQNEAQ (reference sequence). Trimming at V came to 4 bases and at J to 4 bases, leaving 1 base not matched to a gene. This CDR3 comprises 14 residues. Here the CDR3 reads CASSWTSGTETQYF. Here the CDR3 DNA reads TGTGCCAGCAGCTGGACTAGCGGGACAGAGACCCAGTACTTC.

The chain has TRBV6-4 and TRBJ1-1; no definite D call. Germline CDR1 and CDR2: MRHNA and SNTAGT. V lost 7 bases and J lost 2, with 14 bases in between. The CDR3 covers 14 residues. The CDR3 DNA reads as TGTGCCAGCACACCGGGGTACATTAACACTGAAGCTTTCTTT. Translating it yields CASTPGYINTEAFF.

This rearrangement joins TRBV29-1 to TRBJ2-5; D remains unclear. Germline loops: CDR1 SQVTM, CDR2 ANQGSEA. The length of the CDR3 is 12 residues. The V gene lost 3 bases and the J gene lost 0 bases, with 5 bases spanning the gap. The CDR3 coding sequence is TGCAGCGTTGAGAACAACCAAGAGACCCAGTACTTC. This translates into CSVENNQETQYF.

This chain connects TRBV2 to TRBJ2-7; D not certain. Germline V lookup: CDR1 SNHLY, CDR2 FYNNEI. V was trimmed by 7 bases and J by 0 bases, leaving 13 bases between them. The CDR3 is 14 residues long. The CDR3: CASKSTVTSYEQYF. CDR3 coding DNA: TGTGCCAGCAAATCGACTGTTACCTCCTACGAGCAGTACTTC.

The chain is built from TRBV5-1 and TRBJ1-1, with D possibly matching TRBD1 (5 bases). CDR1 SGHRS and CDR2 YFSETQ come from the germline V gene. This CDR3 contains 13 residues. The CDR3 is CSSKEGSNTEAFF. DNA of the CDR3: TGCTCTTCGAAGGAGGGGTCGAACACTGAAGCTTTCTTT.

This clone has a single count. In the same sample, other DNA sequences code for this CDR3. This chain joins TRBV9 and TRBJ2-7, with 11 bases fitting TRBD2. Germline trimming cut 0 bases from V and 3 bases from J; bases unmatched to any gene: 2. The CDR3 runs to 15 residues. The germline V gene encodes CDR1 SGDLS and CDR2 YYNGEE. The CDR3 region has the DNA TGTGCCAGCAGCGTAGGACTAGCGGGGAGCTACGAGCAGTACTTC. It translates to CASSVGLAGSYEQYF.

The rearrangement joins TRBV6-5 to TRBJ2-7, with TRBD2 matching 12 bases. V was clipped by 6 bases and J by 6 bases; unmatched bases: 9. The CDR3 extends over 15 amino acids. In germline, CDR1 is MNHEY, CDR2 SVGAGI. CDR3 in amino acids: CASSRLLAGGPEQYF. The CDR3, as DNA: TGTGCCAGCAGCAGACTACTAGCGGGAGGACCCGAGCAGTACTTC.